This T cell receptor beta chain was identified in a study of blood T cells in healthy people across ages. Points from the study as a whole: Whereas aged donors had fewer naive CD4+ cells, long-lived donors had more of them and higher diversity.

The donors, all healthy, were Caucasians living in Russia, aged about 6 to 100. Samples each yielded at least 6 micrograms of total RNA. A second roughly 6 to 11 cycle PCR used barcoded and J-beta primers. A single record per CDR3 protein comes from TCRdb applying MiXCR to the 5' RACE reads. The data contain roughly 1 million distinct CDR3 sequences, under 30% of them seen just once; the ten biggest clones take up around 0.75%. On this clonotype itself: Its antigen is not known.

Germline V CDR1 and CDR2: SGHTA, FQGNSA. CDR3 length equals 14 residues. Separately, the same data were catalogued under a study of T cells of mothers and their children. That report adds: Related mother-child pairs showed slightly higher but non-significant overlap than unrelated pairs.

Material for sequencing was blood. The chain employs TRBV7-2 and TRBJ2-5, with a tentative D call TRBD1 (6 bases). The DNA matches TRBJ2-1 better at its end, which makes the J call doubtful. The receptor comes from a girl under 10 years old in good health. CDR3 protein: CASSLLDSQNEQFF. The CDR3, as DNA: TGTGCCAGCAGCCTCTTGGACAGCCAAAATGAGCAGTTCTTC.